Here is one T cell receptor (beta chain) with its context. Antigen unknown. The data originate from a study of T-cell memory formation after mild COVID-19. On the study more broadly: TCR clustering was largely donor specific. Study-wide points: Contracting clones localized mainly to CM and EM when CD4+ and mainly to EMRA when CD8+. Prior to infection, memory already included some responding clones, suggesting cross-reactive memory joined.

With 5 bases removed from V and 0 bases from J, the gap between germline ends came to 12 bases. Germline V lookup: CDR1 MDHEN, CDR2 SYDVKM. The CDR3 runs to 15 residues. From 5'RACE with constant-segment primers came TCR alpha and TCR beta cDNA libraries that carried sample barcodes and UMIs. TCRdb re-called the 5' RACE reads through MiXCR, storing one row per CDR3 protein. The repertoire includes 250,000 to 350,000 distinct CDR3 sequences, 15% to 20% of them detected once, and roughly 24% sits in the top ten. This chain links TRBV28 with TRBJ2-3; the D is unclear. The clonotype originates from a man between 18 and 35 years old who had mild COVID-19 (a few samples of this study predate the infection). Cell type and time point are not known. Source material: PBMCs or a T cell subset sorted from them (not recorded which). CDR3 protein: CASSRPRASTDTQYF. The CDR3 coding sequence is TGTGCCAGCAGTCGCCCCAGAGCGAGCACAGATACGCAGTATTTT.